These 22 T cell receptor beta chains were all obtained from the same sample, sequenced in a study of tumor-infiltrating lymphocytes in primary liver carcinoma. Reverse transcription of 500 to 650 ng total RNA with a constant-region primer produced TCR beta cDNA. Libraries of TCR beta came from three nested multiplex PCR rounds with slightly modified ARM-PCR. Forward primers for TRBV1-TRBV30 and a C-beta reverse primer served the first two PCR rounds, at about 10 cycles each. In TCRdb, the multiplex PCR reads were re-called with MiXCR into one record per CDR3 protein. Altogether about 21,000 distinct CDR3 sequences are present, 65% to 85% being singletons, with the ten largest covering roughly 43%. It was from about 21-30 mg of unsorted bulk tissue that RNA and DNA were co-extracted. The sequencing sample was made of liver tumor tissue from sampling region 1. Subset specified: tumor region T1, superior pole. The origin of the receptors is a man in his forties with primary liver carcinoma and hepatitis B virus infection.

This clonotype came up a few times. One end of the junction is discordant with germline, which a read error may explain. V gene TRBV11-2 combines with J gene TRBJ2-1; 9 nucleotides match TRBD2. Germline V lookup: CDR1 SGHAT, CDR2 FQNNGV. The CDR3 loop spans 16 amino acids. The CDR3 DNA reads TGTGCCAGTAGCATAGAGCTCCTAGCGGGAATGAATGAGCAGTTATTC. Protein product: CASSIELLAGMNEQLF.

On this clonotype: A much larger clone sits a single nucleotide away, making a read error possible. The V call is TRBV11-2, the J call TRBJ2-5, with TRBD2 matching 9 bases. Germline V CDR1 and CDR2: SGHAT, FQNNGV. The CDR3 runs to 18 residues. CDR3 in DNA: TGTGCCATCAGCTTAGCAGCGGGAGGTGCCCGGGTCCGAGAGACCCAGTACTTC. It is translated as CAISLAAGGARVRETQYF.

A word on this clonotype: A read error may be the cause here, since a much bigger clone is one base away. The chain is built from TRBV6-5 and TRBJ1-6, with TRBD1 as a possible D gene (5 bases). This CDR3 has 18 residues. The germline V gene encodes CDR1 MNHEY and CDR2 SVGAGI. DNA for the CDR3: TGTGCCAGCTGTTACTCGAGCGGGGGTCACTCCTATAATTCACCCCTCCACTTT. Translated, it gives CASCYSSGGHSYNSPLHF.

Note on this clonotype: Given the absence of the conserved phenylalanine or tryptophan at the CDR3 end, a read error is likely. The DNA is left out, because the CDR3 cannot be placed on it with certainty; the CDR3 is given as TCRdb lists it. The chain links TRBV29-1 to TRBJ2-1; the D call in the table, TRBD1, was not verified against the DNA. The CDR3 spans 12 residues, counting both ends. CDR1 and CDR2 from the germline V gene are SQVTM and ANQGSEA. Here the CDR3 reads CSARPGGDERFL.

About this clonotype: Germline is not matched at one junction end, which may reflect a read error. The rearrangement links TRBV29-1 to TRBJ2-1; 11 bases fit TRBD1. CDR3 length equals 12 residues. Germline lookup yields CDR1 SQVTM and CDR2 ANQGSEA. The CDR3 sequence: CSVRTGGNEQLF. The CDR3 region has the DNA TGCAGCGTCCGGACAGGGGGCAATGAGCAGCTCTTC.

About this clonotype: A read error may produce the germline difference seen at one junction end. The chain combines TRBV6-5 with TRBJ2-3; TRBD1 matches 8 bases. This CDR3 comprises 15 residues. Germline loops: CDR1 MNHEY, CDR2 SVGAGI. CDR3 loop: CASSRQGRSTDTRHF. CDR3 nucleotide sequence: TGTGCCAGCAGTAGACAGGGGCGGAGCACAGATACGCGGCACTTT.

This clonotype was counted a single time. At one end, the junction sequence differs from germline, possibly due to a read error. This sequence joins TRBV11-2 and TRBJ1-6; D unclear. Germline V CDR1 and CDR2: SGHAT, FQNNGV. The CDR3 sequence is 16 residues long. Here the CDR3 reads CTSSLDLGSQLRTLHF. For the CDR3, the DNA is TGTACCAGCAGCTTAGATCTTGGCAGCCAACTCAGAACCCTCCACTTT.

Details on this clonotype: This may be a read error, as it is one base from a much larger clone. Here the CDR3 omits its conserved ending phenylalanine or tryptophan, so a read error is the likely source. This sequence joins TRBV2 and TRBJ1-2; D ambiguous. This CDR3 has 11 residues. Germline V lookup: CDR1 SNHLY, CDR2 FYNNEI. V lost 6 bases to trimming and J lost 6 bases, with 8 bases between them. CDR3 sequence: CASRDVNGYTS. CDR3 sequence (DNA): TGTGCCAGCAGGGACGTTAATGGCTACACCTCC.

With respect to this clonotype: The conserved closing phenylalanine or tryptophan is absent in this CDR3, likely reflecting a read error. V and J are TRBV11-2 and TRBJ1-4; D unclear. This CDR3 is 15 amino acids long. Germline CDR1 SGHAT, CDR2 FQNNGV. CDR3 sequence (DNA): TGTGCCAACAGCTTAGGCGGGTTCGCTAATGAAAAACTGTTTCTT. This encodes CANSLGGFANEKLFL.

This clonotype turned up a few times. This chain joins TRBV6-1 and TRBJ1-6, with D hard to call. V was trimmed by 9 bases and J by 5 bases, leaving 17 bases between them. Germline CDR1 is MNHNS and CDR2 is SASEGT. The CDR3 runs 15 residues. In DNA form, the CDR3 reads TGTGCCAGTCGTGTTGAGGTCCCAGATAATTCACCCCTCCACTTT. This translates into CASRVEVPDNSPLHF.

A note on this clonotype: A read error may account for a junction end that differs from germline. The chain recombines TRBV12-3 or TRBV12-4 with TRBJ1-6, with no clear D. This CDR3 comprises 12 residues. This CDR3 reads CASSLKNSLLHF. The CDR3, as DNA: TGTGCCAGCAGTCTTAAGAATTCACTCCTCCACTTT.

This clonotype occurred many times. The rearrangement links TRBV29-1 to TRBJ2-7; 9 nucleotides agree with TRBD1. This CDR3 region has 15 residues. CDR1 and CDR2 from the germline V gene are SQVTM and ANQGSEA. The ends lost 1 base at V and 0 bases at J; junction bases unmatched: 4. As DNA, the CDR3 is TGCAGCGTTGAAGTCCGGACAGGGGCCTCCTACGAGCAGTACTTC. Amino acids: CSVEVRTGASYEQYF.

This clonotype was counted at least ten times. The chain carries TRBV7-9 and TRBJ2-7; 9 bases align to TRBD2. The V segment lost 5 bases and the J segment 3 bases; nucleotides outside the gene matches: 5. The CDR3 is made up of 14 amino acids. Germline CDR1 is SEHNR and CDR2 is FQNEAQ (reference sequence). CDR3 bases: TGTGCCAGCAGCCGGACTAGCGAGTACTACGAGCAGTACTTC. It specifies CASSRTSEYYEQYF. The full variable domain, with the rest looked up from reference TRBV7-9 and TRBJ2-7, is DTGVSQNPRHKITKRGQNVTFRCDPISEHNRLYWYRQTLGQGPEFLTYFQNEAQLEKSRLLSDRFSAERPKGSFSTLEIQRTEQGDSAMYLCASSRTSEYYEQYFGPGTRLTVT.

Comment on this clonotype: Relative to the germline gene, one junction end is altered; a read error may explain this. Here the CDR3 reads CAGSLPKTEAFF. Written as DNA, the CDR3 is TGTGCCGGCAGTCTGCCGAAAACTGAAGCTTTCTTT. The chain uses TRBV28 and TRBJ1-1; D unclear. Looked up from germline, CDR1 is MDHEN and CDR2 is SYDVKM. The CDR3 sequence is 12 residues long.

Points on this clonotype: The CDR3 end shows no conserved phenylalanine or tryptophan, and so a read error is likely. The chain joins TRBV4-1 to TRBJ1-2, with D perhaps TRBD1 (6 bases). The V gene lost 0 bases and the J gene lost 3 bases, with 14 bases spanning the gap. The CDR3 has 16 residues. Germline loops: CDR1 MGHRA, CDR2 YSYEKL. Here the CDR3 reads CASSQERDIGYYGYTI. CDR3 DNA: TGCGCCAGCAGCCAAGAACGGGACATAGGCTACTATGGCTACACCATC.

The J gene is TRBJ2-3, the V gene TRBV6-5, with D unresolved. The length of the CDR3 is 14 residues. Germline loops: CDR1 MNHEY, CDR2 SVGAGI. The CDR3 spells CVNSLNWGTDTQYF. Written as DNA, the CDR3 is TGTGTCAACAGCTTAAACTGGGGTACAGATACGCAGTATTTT.

This clonotype was counted a single time. One end of the junction is discordant with germline, which a read error may explain. V gene TRBV10-2 combines with J gene TRBJ1-2; D is uncertain. The CDR3 spans 13 residues. The germline CDR1 and CDR2 sequences are WSHSY and SAAADI. CDR3 nucleotide sequence: TGTGCCAGCAGTTTTGGGGAAGGCTATGTCTACGCGTTC. Its protein is CASSFGEGYVYAF.

Worth noting for this clonotype: One end of the junction does not line up with germline, which may come from a read error. The J gene is TRBJ1-3, the V gene TRBV11-3, with D unresolved. CDR1 is SGHNT and CDR2 is YENEEA in the germline V gene. This CDR3 comprises 14 residues. CDR3 nucleotide sequence: TGTGCTAGCAGCTTATACGGGGATGGAAACACCATATTTTTT. Protein product: CASSLYGDGNTIFF.

This clonotype was recorded a few times. The chain combines TRBV11-2 with TRBJ2-5; D might be TRBD2 (5 bases). Trimming cost V 5 bases and J 5 bases, with 18 bases left between them. CDR1 SGHAT and CDR2 FQNNGV come from the germline V gene. The CDR3 consists of 15 residues. In DNA form, the CDR3 reads TGTGCCAGCAGCCTGGTGAGCGGCGAAGTGGAGACCCAGTACTTC. Translation: CASSLVSGEVETQYF.

Comments on this clonotype: A much larger clone differs by one base, so this may be a read error. This sequence joins TRBV5-1 and TRBJ2-3, with D possibly being TRBD1 (5 bases). The DNA end lines up better with TRBJ1-5; the J call may be wrong. The CDR3 consists of 14 residues. Looked up from germline, CDR1 is SGHRS and CDR2 is YFSETQ. This chain's CDR3 is CASSLGQRTDTQHF. CDR3 DNA: TGCGCCAGCAGCTTGGGACAGCGTACAGATACGCAGCATTTT.

A word on this clonotype: A junction boundary mismatches the germline segment, possibly from a read error. The chain recombines TRBV6-6 with TRBJ2-3, with D unresolved. The V gene's germline CDR1 is MNHNY and CDR2 SVGAGI (reference sequence). CDR3 length equals 15 residues. The CDR3 loop reads CASSTWRINTDTRYF. The DNA for the CDR3 is TGTGCCAGCAGTACGTGGAGAATTAACACAGATACGCGGTATTTT.

Concerning this clonotype itself: One junction end disagrees with the germline gene, perhaps due to a read error. V and J are TRBV11-2 and TRBJ1-1; TRBD1 agrees at 7 bases. The CDR3 sequence is 16 residues long. Germline V lookup: CDR1 SGHAT, CDR2 FQNNGV. CDR3 nucleotides: TGTGACAACAGCCCATCCAGGGGGTTGTTGAACACTGAAGCTTTCTTC. Translated, it gives CDNSPSRGLLNTEAFF. The full variable domain, with the rest looked up from reference TRBV11-2 and TRBJ1-1, is EAGVAQSPRYKIIEKRQSVAFWCNPISGHATLYWYQQILGQGPKLLIQFQNNGVVDDSQLPKDRFSAERLKGVDSTLKIQPAKLEDSAVYLCDNSPSRGLLNTEAFFGQGTRLTVV.